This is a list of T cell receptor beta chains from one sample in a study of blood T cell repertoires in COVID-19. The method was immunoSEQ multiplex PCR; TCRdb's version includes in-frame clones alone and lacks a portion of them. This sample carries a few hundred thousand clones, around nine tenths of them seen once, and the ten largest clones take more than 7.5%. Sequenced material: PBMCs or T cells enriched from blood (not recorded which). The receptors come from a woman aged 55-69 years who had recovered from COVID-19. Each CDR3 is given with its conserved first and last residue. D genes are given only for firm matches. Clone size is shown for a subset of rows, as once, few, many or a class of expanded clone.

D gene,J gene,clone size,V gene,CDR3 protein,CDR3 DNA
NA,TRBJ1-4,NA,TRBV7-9,CASSKDYRAGEKLFF,TGTGCCAGCAGTAAAGACTACAGGGCGGGTGAAAAACTGTTTTTT
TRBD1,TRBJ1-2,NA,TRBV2,CASRQTGNRLYGYTF,TGTGCCAGCCGACAGACAGGGAACCGTCTCTATGGCTACACCTTC
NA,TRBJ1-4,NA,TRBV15,CATSSPGAGGEKLFF,TGTGCCACCAGCTCCCCCGGGGCGGGGGGGGAAAAACTGTTTTTT
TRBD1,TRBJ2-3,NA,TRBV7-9,CASSLEGQGARNTQYF,TGTGCCAGCAGCTTAGAGGGACAGGGGGCGCGAAATACGCAGTATTTT
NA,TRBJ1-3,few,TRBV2,CASSSLSSGNTIYF,TGTGCCAGCAGTTCCTTATCCTCTGGAAACACCATATATTTT
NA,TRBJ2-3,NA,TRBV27,CASSFGKGTDTQYF,TGTGCCAGCAGTTTCGGTAAAGGCACAGATACGCAGTATTTT
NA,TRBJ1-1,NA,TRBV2,CASSEAGPEVVAEAFF,TGTGCCAGCAGTGAAGCGGGTCCAGAGGTGGTCGCTGAAGCTTTCTTT
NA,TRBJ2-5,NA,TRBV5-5,CASSRGTLDETQYF,TGTGCCAGCAGCCGAGGGACACTAGACGAGACCCAGTACTTC
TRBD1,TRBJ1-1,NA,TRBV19,CASQQGARRNTEAFF,TGTGCCAGTCAACAGGGGGCGAGAAGGAACACTGAAGCTTTCTTT
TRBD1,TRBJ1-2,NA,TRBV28,CASTMTGNYGYTF,TGTGCCAGCACGATGACAGGGAACTATGGCTACACCTTC
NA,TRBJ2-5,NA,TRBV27,CASSSGTYFTETQYF,TGTGCCAGCAGTTCAGGGACATATTTCACGGAGACCCAGTACTTC
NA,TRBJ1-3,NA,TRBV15,CATTISRGNTIYF,TGTGCCACCACCATATCCCGGGGAAACACCATATATTTT
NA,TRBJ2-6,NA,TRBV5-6,CASSLVSSGANVLTF,TGTGCCAGCAGCTTGGTGAGCTCTGGGGCCAACGTCCTGACTTTC
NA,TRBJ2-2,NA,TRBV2,CASSTLRGWGELFF,TGTGCCAGCAGTACCCTAAGGGGGTGGGGGGAGCTGTTTTTT
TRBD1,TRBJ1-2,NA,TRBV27,CASRGQEGGWGYTF,TGTGCCAGCAGGGGACAGGAAGGGGGCTGGGGCTACACCTTC
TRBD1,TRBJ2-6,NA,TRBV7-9,CASSSDRGQAGANVLTF,TGTGCCAGCAGCTCCGACAGGGGGCAGGCTGGGGCCAACGTCCTGACTTTC
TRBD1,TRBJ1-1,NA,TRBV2,CARNRGINTEAFF,TGTGCCAGAAACAGGGGGATAAACACTGAAGCTTTCTTT
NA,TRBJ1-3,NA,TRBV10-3,CAISESGRVSSWSGNTIYF,TGTGCCATCAGTGAGTCCGGCAGGGTTTCTTCTTGGTCTGGAAACACCATATATTTT
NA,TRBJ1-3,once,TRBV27,CASSLSGRGPGNTIYF,TGTGCCAGCAGTTTATCGGGCAGGGGTCCGGGAAACACCATATATTTT
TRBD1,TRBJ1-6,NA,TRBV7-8,CASSAGQGGSYNSPLHF,TGTGCCAGCAGCGCAGGACAGGGGGGATCCTATAATTCACCCCTCCACTTT
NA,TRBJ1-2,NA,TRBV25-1,CASSEGDWHGYTF,TGTGCCAGCAGTGAAGGCGACTGGCATGGCTACACCTTC
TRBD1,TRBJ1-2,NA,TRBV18,CASSPTADRGYGYTF,TGTGCCAGCTCACCTACCGCAGACAGGGGCTATGGCTACACCTTC
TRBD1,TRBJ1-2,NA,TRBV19,CASSQGSFYGYTF,TGTGCCAGTTCACAGGGGTCCTTCTATGGCTACACCTTC
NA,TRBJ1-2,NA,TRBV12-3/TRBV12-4,CASSFWSRAGYTF,TGTGCCAGCAGTTTTTGGTCCAGGGCTGGCTACACCTTC
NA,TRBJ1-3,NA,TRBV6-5,CASSPRWGEGNTIYF,TGTGCCAGCAGCCCGAGATGGGGCGAAGGAAACACCATATATTTT
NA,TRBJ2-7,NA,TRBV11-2,CASSLDRVTYEQYF,TGTGCCAGCAGCTTAGACAGGGTCACCTACGAGCAGTACTTC
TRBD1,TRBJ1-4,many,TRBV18,CASSPRTGVGEKLFF,TGTGCCAGCTCACCAAGGACAGGGGTGGGTGAAAAACTGTTTTTT
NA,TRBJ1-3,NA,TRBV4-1,CASSHGTAQGSGNTIYF,TGCGCCAGCAGCCACGGTACTGCGCAGGGGTCTGGAAACACCATATATTTT
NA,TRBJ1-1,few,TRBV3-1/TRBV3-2,CASSQGTGRKGNTEAFF,TGTGCCAGCAGCCAAGGGACTGGCCGAAAGGGGAACACTGAAGCTTTCTTT
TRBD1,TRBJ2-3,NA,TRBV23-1,CASSRDRATDTQYF,TGCGCCAGCTCCCGGGACAGGGCCACAGATACGCAGTATTTT
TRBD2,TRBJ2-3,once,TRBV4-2,CASSQDLLAGTDTQYF,TGTGCCAGCAGCCAAGATCTGCTAGCGGGCACAGATACGCAGTATTTT
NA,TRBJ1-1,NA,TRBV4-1,CASSQDTNRAEAFF,TGCGCCAGCAGCCAAGATACAAACAGGGCTGAAGCTTTCTTT
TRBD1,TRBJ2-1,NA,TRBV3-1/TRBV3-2,CASSQMGLMPGQGDNEQFF,TGTGCCAGCAGCCAAATGGGCTTGATGCCGGGACAGGGGGACAATGAGCAGTTCTTC
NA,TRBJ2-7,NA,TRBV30,CAWARSGVYEQYF,TGTGCCTGGGCCCGATCAGGGGTCTACGAGCAGTACTTC
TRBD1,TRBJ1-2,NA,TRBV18,CASSPGTAAPLGYTF,TGTGCCAGCTCACCAGGGACAGCCGCCCCTCTAGGCTACACCTTC
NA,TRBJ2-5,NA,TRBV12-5,CASGTSRGEETQYF,TGTGCTAGTGGTACCTCTCGCGGGGAAGAGACCCAGTACTTC
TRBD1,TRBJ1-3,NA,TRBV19,CASSIPRGYSGNTIYF,TGTGCCAGTAGTATCCCCAGGGGGTACTCTGGAAACACCATATATTTT
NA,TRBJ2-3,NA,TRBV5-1,CASSLSLAPSTDTQYF,TGCGCCAGCAGCTTGAGCCTAGCACCTAGCACAGATACGCAGTATTTT
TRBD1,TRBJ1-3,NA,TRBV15,CATSREKTGGNTIYF,TGTGCCACCAGCAGAGAGAAGACAGGGGGAAACACCATATATTTT
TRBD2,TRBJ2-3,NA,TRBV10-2,CASSSRMTSGVTDTQYF,TGCGCCAGCAGTTCCCGAATGACTAGCGGGGTCACAGATACGCAGTATTTT
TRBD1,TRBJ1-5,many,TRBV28,CASSQHGTGGAGNQPQHF,TGTGCCAGCAGCCAGCATGGGACAGGGGGCGCGGGCAATCAGCCCCAGCATTTT